This paragraph covers one TCR beta chain sequence. Its antigen is unknown. This entry comes from a study of monozygotic twins with inflammatory bowel disease. Study findings and constraints: It was in IBD patients that TCRbeta diversity (inverse Simpson) was lower than in healthy co-twins.

CDR1 and CDR2 (germline): SGHTA, FQGTGA. The CDR3 length is 15 residues. Skipping T cell sorting, the study isolated total RNA directly from whole blood. TCRdb reprocessed the 5' RACE reads; each CDR3 protein has one entry and no DNA is given. The sample table sets out just over 300,000 distinct CDR3 sequences. The rearrangement joins TRBV7-3 to TRBJ2-5; TCRdb designates TRBD2, a call that cannot be tested without DNA. This TCR came from a human donor with ulcerative colitis or Crohn's disease, or a healthy co-twin of an affected twin (not recorded which). Sequencing used blood. CDR3 region: CASSSVAGGRETQYF.